The 6 T cell receptor beta chains in this list originate from one sample, sequenced in a study of early T cells in non-severe SARS-CoV-2 infection. MiXCR, applied by TCRdb to the 5' RACE reads, yields one record per CDR3 protein. This sample yields under 85,000 distinct CDR3 sequences, of which about an eighth are seen a single time; around 6% belongs to the top ten. The sample here was whole blood, taken at baseline. The receptors were sampled from an adult who was a healthcare worker with PCR-confirmed SARS-CoV-2 infection or an uninfected control (not recorded which).

This clonotype has at least ten counts. The chain joins TRBV7-2 to TRBJ2-5; D uncertain. The V gene lost 1 base and the J gene lost 5 bases, with 11 bases spanning the gap. Germline V gene sequence: CDR1 SGHTA, CDR2 FQGNSA. The CDR3 totals 14 residues. The CDR3 protein is CASSLDPQAETQYF. DNA of the CDR3: TGTGCCAGCAGCTTAGACCCTCAAGCGGAGACCCAGTACTTC. The variable domain in full, with the rest retrieved from reference TRBV7-2 and TRBJ2-5, is GAGVSQSPSNKVTEKGKDVELRCDPISGHTALYWYRQSLGQGLEFLIYFQGNSAPDKSGLPSDRFSAERTGGSVSTLTIQRTQQEDSAVYLCASSLDPQAETQYFGPGTRLLVL.

This chain links TRBV5-1 with TRBJ1-2, with TRBD1 identical over 10 bases. Germline values: CDR1 SGHRS, CDR2 YFSETQ. V lost 4 bases, J lost 2 bases, and 2 bases stayed unmatched. The CDR3 has 14 amino acids. The CDR3 sequence is CASSTGQGNYGYTF. Here the CDR3 DNA reads TGCGCCAGCAGCACGGGACAGGGGAACTATGGCTACACCTTC.

This clonotype showed up just a few times. This chain links TRBV29-1 with TRBJ1-4, with TRBD1 matching over 9 bases. CDR1 SQVTM and CDR2 ANQGSEA come from the germline V gene. The trim removed 7 bases at V and 7 bases at J, leaving 7 bases unmatched. CDR3 length equals 13 residues. The CDR3 here is CSAGRQGGEKLFF. CDR3 bases: TGCAGCGCCGGAAGACAGGGGGGTGAAAAACTGTTTTTT.

The sample holds a few counts of this clonotype. This chain connects TRBV5-1 to TRBJ2-7; D may be TRBD1 or TRBD2 (6 bases each). The CDR3 extends over 14 amino acids. Germline loops: CDR1 SGHRS, CDR2 YFSETQ. Trimming shortened V by 5 bases and J by 1 base, and 13 bases separated the two germline ends. CDR3 sequence reads: CASRWGANSYEQYF. CDR3 nucleotide sequence: TGCGCCAGCAGATGGGGGGCAAATTCCTACGAGCAGTACTTC. The variable domain in full, with the rest retrieved from reference TRBV5-1 and TRBJ2-7, is KAGVTQTPRYLIKTRGQQVTLSCSPISGHRSVSWYQQTPGQGLQFLFEYFSETQRNKGNFPGRFSGRQFSNSRSEMNVSTLELGDSALYLCASRWGANSYEQYFGPGTRLTVT.

The chain couples TRBV6-2 or TRBV6-3 to TRBJ2-1; 11 positions agree with TRBD2. The CDR3 runs 14 residues. Germline V CDR1 and CDR2: MNHEY, SVGEGT. Unmatched junction bases numbered 7, after V lost 7 bases and J lost 8 bases. DNA of the CDR3: TGTGCCAGCACCTATAGCGGGAGGGCCGATGAGCAGTTCTTC. Protein product: CASTYSGRADEQFF.

The rearrangement links TRBV7-2 to TRBJ2-7; D is possibly TRBD1 or TRBD2 (5 bases each). This CDR3 comprises 14 residues. CDR1 is SGHTA, CDR2 FQGNSA, per germline. Trimming stripped 6 bases from V and 4 bases from J, with 16 bases between. CDR3 DNA sequence: TGTGCCAGCAGTTACACCGGGACCCTTTACGAGCAGTACTTC. Translated: CASSYTGTLYEQYF. Looking up the rest from reference TRBV7-2 and TRBJ2-7 gives the full variable domain: GAGVSQSPSNKVTEKGKDVELRCDPISGHTALYWYRQSLGQGLEFLIYFQGNSAPDKSGLPSDRFSAERTGGSVSTLTIQRTQQEDSAVYLCASSYTGTLYEQYFGPGTRLTVT.